This T cell receptor beta chain was recovered during a study of cytomegalovirus exposure and HLA in healthy donors. As regards this clone: Its specificity is unknown.

The donors formed part of the roughly 120-subject validation cohort, distinct from the roughly 630-subject first cohort. The table came from immunoSEQ multiplex PCR; TCRdb's copy has only in-frame clones and leaves some out. The top ten clones hold approximately 10% of a sample with about 160,000 clones, roughly 89% of them seen once. Study-level results: Most TCR sequences proved rare, with some public TCRs found in many donors.

Sample: PBMCs. This sequence was found in a woman aged 18-29 years in good health and CMV-seropositive.

CDR3 sequence reads: CASSLSAGIYGYTF. CDR3 nucleotide sequence: TGTGCCAGCAGTTTAAGTGCAGGGATCTATGGCTACACCTTC. The chain couples TRBV28 to TRBJ1-2, with TRBD1 as a possible D gene (5 bases). The CDR3 length is 14 residues. In germline, CDR1 is MDHEN, CDR2 SYDVKM. Trimming pared 2 bases from V and 4 bases from J, leaving 11 bases between.